These T cell receptor beta chains were read from a single sample in a study of cytomegalovirus exposure and HLA in healthy donors. Clones were read by immunoSEQ multiplex PCR, and TCRdb kept only the in-frame ones, dropping some. The sample carries about 170,000 clones, under 80% recorded once. Material: PBMCs. Receptors originate from a human donor in good health. The CDR3 runs from the conserved cysteine through the conserved F or W. The D gene is left open where the match is weak. A clone size is listed for some rows: how often the clone was seen (once, few, many), or a class if it is expanded.

d_gene	len	v_gene	j_gene	abundance	CDR3nt	CDR3aa
.	15	TRBV27	TRBJ2-1	.	TGTGCCAGCAGTTTTGGGGGACAAATCTACAATGAGCAGTTCTTC	CASSFGGQIYNEQFF
.	12	TRBV7-2	TRBJ2-1	.	TGTGCCAGCAGCTCCCTTCCCAATGAGCAGTTCTTC	CASSSLPNEQFF
.	14	TRBV11-2	TRBJ2-7	.	TGTGCCAGCAGCTTGAGGGCCAGCTCCTACGAGCAGTACTTC	CASSLRASSYEQYF
TRBD1	15	TRBV4-1	TRBJ1-2	.	TGCGCCAGCAGCCCGGGACAGGGGGCTAACTATGGCTACACCTTC	CASSPGQGANYGYTF
TRBD1	15	TRBV30	TRBJ1-5	.	TGTGCCTGCACACCTCAGGGGGCAAGCAATCAGCCCCAGCATTTT	CACTPQGASNQPQHF
TRBD1	16	TRBV19	TRBJ1-5	.	TGTGCCTCCGCCCTGGGACAGGTCTATAGCAATCAGCCCCAGCATTTT	CASALGQVYSNQPQHF
.	11	TRBV7-3	TRBJ2-1	.	TGTGCCAGCAGCTTAGAGGGTGAGCAGTTCTTC	CASSLEGEQFF
TRBD1	16	TRBV4-1	TRBJ2-3	few	TGCGCCAGCAGCCATACCCGGACAGGCCCAGGAGATACGCAGTATTTT	CASSHTRTGPGDTQYF
.	15	TRBV1	TRBJ1-4	once	TGCACCAGCAGCCTGTACAGGGAGCAAAATGAAAAACTGTTTTTT	CTSSLYREQNEKLFF
TRBD2	17	TRBV5-4	TRBJ2-2	.	TGTGCCAGCAGCTCCGGACTAGCGGGGGTTAACACCGGGGAGCTGTTTTTT	CASSSGLAGVNTGELFF
.	13	TRBV6-4	TRBJ1-1	.	TGTGCCAGCAGCTCGACACAGAACACTGAAGCTTTCTTT	CASSSTQNTEAFF
TRBD1	16	TRBV7-9	TRBJ1-2	.	TGTGCCAGCAGCTTGAAGGGACAGAAGATTAACTATGGCTACACCTTC	CASSLKGQKINYGYTF
TRBD1	15	TRBV4-1	TRBJ2-7	few	TGCGCCAGCAGCCAAGTGGACAGGCCAGACTACGAGCAGTACTTC	CASSQVDRPDYEQYF
.	16	TRBV19	TRBJ1-5	.	TGTGCCAGTACCGACCCCCTGACAGGTCGTAATCAGCCCCAGCATTTT	CASTDPLTGRNQPQHF
TRBD1	13	TRBV6-5	TRBJ2-7	.	TGTGCCAGCAGACCCGGGACAGACTACGAGCAGTACTTC	CASRPGTDYEQYF
.	12	TRBV7-7	TRBJ2-3	.	TGTGCTAGCAGCTTAGAGGGGGATACGCAGTATTTT	CASSLEGDTQYF
TRBD1	14	TRBV9	TRBJ1-2	.	TGTGCCAGCAGCGTGCGACAGGGGTGCTATGGCTACACCTTC	CASSVRQGCYGYTF
TRBD2	15	TRBV10-1	TRBJ2-3	once	TGCGCCAGCAGTACTAGCGGGGGGGCCGGAGATACGCAGTATTTT	CASSTSGGAGDTQYF
TRBD1	17	TRBV9	TRBJ1-3	few	TGTGCCAGCAGCGTAGGTCTGGGACAGAGCTCTGGAAACACCATATATTTT	CASSVGLGQSSGNTIYF
.	16	TRBV30	TRBJ1-5	.	TGTGCCTGGACTCTGGGGGGACTTTTACCCAATCAGCCCCAGCATTTT	CAWTLGGLLPNQPQHF
TRBD1	13	TRBV7-6	TRBJ2-1	.	TGTGCCAGCAGCCTAAAAGACAGGGGTGAGCAGTTCTTC	CASSLKDRGEQFF
.	14	TRBV18	TRBJ1-4	.	TGTGCCAGCTCACCACTGGCAGGGAATGAAAAACTGTTTTTT	CASSPLAGNEKLFF
TRBD1	14	TRBV10-3	TRBJ2-2	.	TGTGCCATCAAACAGGGGGCGAACACCGGGGAGCTGTTTTTT	CAIKQGANTGELFF
.	13	TRBV6-6	TRBJ1-2	.	TGTGCCAGCAGTTACTCGAAACAGCCGGGCTACACCTTC	CASSYSKQPGYTF